This TCR beta chain was found in a study of cytomegalovirus exposure and HLA in healthy donors. Overall study results and limits: Most observed TCR sequences were rare, whereas some public TCRs were detected in many donors.

The PCR used 60 Vbeta and 13 Jbeta primers. Method: immunoSEQ multiplex PCR; TCRdb's copy keeps in-frame clones and lacks some. The sample includes some 140,000 clones, roughly 80% of them seen just once. Germline V gives CDR1 SGDLS, CDR2 YYNGEE. The ends lost 0 bases at V and 4 bases at J; junction bases unmatched: 13. The CDR3 consists of 18 residues. Regarding this clone: The antigen is undetermined.

The genes are TRBV9 and TRBJ2-3; 8 nucleotides agree with TRBD2. The source material was PBMCs. The clonotype originates from a woman between 50 and 59 years old in good health and CMV-seropositive. Here the CDR3 reads CASSVGPGGASGPDTQYF. The CDR3, as DNA: TGTGCCAGCAGCGTAGGTCCGGGGGGGGCCTCCGGACCAGATACGCAGTATTTT.